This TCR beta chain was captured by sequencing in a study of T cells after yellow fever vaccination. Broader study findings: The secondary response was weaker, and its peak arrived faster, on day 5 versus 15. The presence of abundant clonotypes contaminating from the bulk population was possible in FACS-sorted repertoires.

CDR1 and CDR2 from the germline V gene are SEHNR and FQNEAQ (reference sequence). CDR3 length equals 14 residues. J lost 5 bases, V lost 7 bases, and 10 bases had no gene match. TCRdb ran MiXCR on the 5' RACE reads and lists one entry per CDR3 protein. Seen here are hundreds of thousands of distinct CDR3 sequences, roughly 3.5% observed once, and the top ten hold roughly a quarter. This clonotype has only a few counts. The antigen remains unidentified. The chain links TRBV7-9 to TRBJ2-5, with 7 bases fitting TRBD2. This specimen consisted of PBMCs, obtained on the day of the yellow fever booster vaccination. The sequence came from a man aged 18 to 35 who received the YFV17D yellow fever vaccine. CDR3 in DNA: TGTGCCAGCACCAACGAGCGGGGTTGGGAGACCCAGTACTTC. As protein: CASTNERGWETQYF.